This passage covers 8 T cell receptor beta chains from one sample sequenced in a study of blood T cell repertoires in COVID-19. Generated by immunoSEQ multiplex PCR, the TCRdb table keeps only in-frame clones and is missing some. The data hold about 81,000 clones, with under 85% observed a single time. Specimen: peripheral blood. The receptors were sampled from a human donor in a cohort sampled during active COVID-19.

The V gene is TRBV28, the J gene TRBJ2-2; a weak D match, TRBD1 (6 bases). Trimming pared 6 bases from V and 4 bases from J, leaving 21 bases between. Per germline, CDR1 MDHEN and CDR2 SYDVKM. The CDR3 is made up of 17 amino acids. In nucleotides, the CDR3 is TGTGCCAGCAGAGTAGTCCCGAACAGGGATCTCACCGGGGAGCTGTTTTTT. Amino acids: CASRVVPNRDLTGELFF.

This clone was counted a single time. CDR3 residues: CASSEYVENGYTF. CDR3 DNA sequence: TGTGCCAGCAGTGAATATGTGGAGAATGGCTACACCTTC. The rearrangement uses TRBV25-1 and TRBJ1-2; no reliable D call. The ends were cut back, 0 bases at V and 6 bases at J, with 8 bases in the middle. Germline V gene lookup returns CDR1 MGHDK and CDR2 SYGVNS. The CDR3 is 13 amino acids.

V gene TRBV7-2 combines with J gene TRBJ2-2, with a weak D call TRBD2 (6 bases). CDR1 SGHTA and CDR2 FQGNSA come from the germline V gene. Deletions cut 1 base from V and 8 bases from J, with 8 bases between. The CDR3 contains 13 residues. CDR3 nucleotides: TGTGCCAGCAGCTTAGTTCGGGGGGGGGAGCTGTTTTTT. Protein: CASSLVRGGELFF.

Worth noting for this clone: Other DNA sequences in the same sample also yield this CDR3. The rearrangement uses TRBV3-1 (or the pseudogene TRBV3-2) and TRBJ1-2; TRBD1 is a possible D gene (5 bases). The CDR3 runs to 15 residues. Germline CDR1 LGHDT, CDR2 YNNKEL (reference sequence). Trimming removed 1 base from V and 4 bases from J, with 13 bases in between. The CDR3, as DNA: TGTGCCAGCAGCCAAGCTGGGGCGCGGGGCTATGGCTACACCTTC. Translation gives CASSQAGARGYGYTF.

The V call is TRBV7-6, the J call TRBJ2-7; 7 bases are a match to TRBD1. V lost 2 bases to trimming and J lost 5 bases; unmatched junction nucleotides: 3. The CDR3 has 13 amino acids. Germline lookup yields CDR1 SGHVS and CDR2 FNYEAQ. The CDR3 loop is CASSLRGRNEQYF. CDR3 nucleotide sequence: TGTGCCAGCAGCTTAAGGGGGCGGAACGAGCAGTACTTC.

The rearrangement links TRBV5-4 to TRBJ2-3; 11 bases match TRBD2. The CDR3 spans 15 residues. Per germline, CDR1 SGHNT and CDR2 YYREEE (reference sequence). V gave up 2 bases and J gave up 6 bases; unmatched junction bases: 5. The CDR3 nucleotides are TGTGCCAGCAGCTTTAGCGGGGGGGCCCGGGATACGCAGTATTTT. Protein product: CASSFSGGARDTQYF.

V and J are TRBV6-6 and TRBJ1-5; D is uncertain. V was trimmed by 7 bases and J by 5 bases, leaving 9 bases between them. The CDR3 runs 12 residues. Germline CDR1 reads MNHNY; CDR2 reads SVGAGI (reference sequence). For the CDR3, the DNA is TGTGCCAGCACCCATTCGGATCAGCCCCAGCATTTT. This translates into CASTHSDQPQHF.

This clone was detected only a few times. The gene calls are TRBV7-9 and TRBJ2-1, with 13 bases aligning to TRBD2. The V gene end was trimmed by 6 bases and the J gene end by 9 bases; junction bases not matched to a gene: 8. In germline, CDR1 is SEHNR, CDR2 FQNEAQ (reference sequence). The CDR3 consists of 15 residues. CDR3: CASSTLAGGPSEQFF. The CDR3 nucleotides read TGTGCCAGCAGTACACTAGCGGGGGGGCCGAGTGAGCAGTTCTTC.